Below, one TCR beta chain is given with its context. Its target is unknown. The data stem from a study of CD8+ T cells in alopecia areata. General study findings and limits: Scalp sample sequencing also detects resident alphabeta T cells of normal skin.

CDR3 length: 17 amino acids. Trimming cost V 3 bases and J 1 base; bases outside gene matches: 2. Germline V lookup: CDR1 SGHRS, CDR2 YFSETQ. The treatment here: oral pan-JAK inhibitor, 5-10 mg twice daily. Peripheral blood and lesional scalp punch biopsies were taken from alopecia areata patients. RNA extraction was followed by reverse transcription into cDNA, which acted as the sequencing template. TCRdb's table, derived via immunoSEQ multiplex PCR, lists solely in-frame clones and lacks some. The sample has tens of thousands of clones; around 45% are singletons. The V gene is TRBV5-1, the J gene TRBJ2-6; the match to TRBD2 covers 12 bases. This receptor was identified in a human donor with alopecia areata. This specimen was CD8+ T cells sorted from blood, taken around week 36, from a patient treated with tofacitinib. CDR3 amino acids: CASSYLAGGSGANVLTF. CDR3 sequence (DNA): TGCGCCAGCAGCTACCTAGCGGGAGGGTCTGGGGCCAACGTCCTGACTTTC.